This T cell receptor beta chain comes out of a study of technical replicates of blood from a handful of donors. Profiled with immunoSEQ multiplex PCR; TCRdb holds only in-frame clones, not every one. The data show 95,000 to 100,000 clones, 95% to 96% seen once. The V gene's germline CDR1 is SGHDN and CDR2 FVKESK. Trimming cost V 0 bases and J 6 bases, with 21 bases left between them. There are 17 residues in the CDR3. The TCR comes from a human donor in good health. The specimen sequenced was T cells isolated from PBMCs. The chain couples TRBV14 to TRBJ2-7; D is possibly TRBD2 (6 bases). DNA of the CDR3: TGTGCCAGCAGCCAAGATATCCTGCGACTAGGACGAGGCGAGCAGTACTTC. Translation: CASSQDILRLGRGEQYF.